This T cell receptor beta chain comes out of a study of response to subunit inactivated influenza vaccine. One entry per CDR3 protein, called by TCRdb with MiXCR from the RT-PCR reads. The sample lists over 650,000 distinct CDR3 sequences; around a sixth were seen once. With regard to this clonotype: Its antigen is unknown.

Whole-study results and caveats: Every seasonal influenza vaccination brings in few new T cells, the authors suggested.

Germline CDR1 and CDR2: SGHTA and FQGNSA. The CDR3 runs to 14 residues. V lost 8 bases, J lost 1 base, and 7 bases stayed unmatched. The sequence derives from a man aged 50-59 years who received an inactivated influenza vaccine. The chain is built from TRBV7-2 and TRBJ1-1; TRBD1 matches 7 bases. Source: PBMCs from blood, taken roughly 5 days after vaccination. In DNA, the CDR3 is TGTGCCAGCCTAAAGGGGGCAGGGAACACTGAAGCTTTCTTT. Amino acid sequence: CASLKGAGNTEAFF.